This T cell receptor beta chain was found in a study of cytomegalovirus exposure and HLA in healthy donors. Overall study results and limits: The study labeled more than 150 TCR beta chains cytomegalovirus-associated. Per published reports, the classifier diagnosed cytomegalovirus status with high specificity and sensitivity.

For this clone: Its specificity is unknown.

PCR was performed using 60 Vbeta and 13 Jbeta primers. Profiling relied on immunoSEQ multiplex PCR, and the TCRdb table lists in-frame clones only, not all of them. The sample lists about 120,000 clones, approximately 80% occurring once. CDR1 is MGHRA and CDR2 is YSYEKL in the germline V gene. This CDR3 has 15 residues. Trimming shortened V by 1 base and J by 4 bases, and 11 bases separated the two germline ends. This rearrangement joins TRBV4-1 to TRBJ1-5; D unresolved. This clonotype was obtained from a human donor in good health. Sequences were obtained from PBMCs. CDR3 coding DNA: TGCGCCAGCAGCCAAGTGTATGGTACTAATCAGCCCCAGCATTTT. Protein: CASSQVYGTNQPQHF.